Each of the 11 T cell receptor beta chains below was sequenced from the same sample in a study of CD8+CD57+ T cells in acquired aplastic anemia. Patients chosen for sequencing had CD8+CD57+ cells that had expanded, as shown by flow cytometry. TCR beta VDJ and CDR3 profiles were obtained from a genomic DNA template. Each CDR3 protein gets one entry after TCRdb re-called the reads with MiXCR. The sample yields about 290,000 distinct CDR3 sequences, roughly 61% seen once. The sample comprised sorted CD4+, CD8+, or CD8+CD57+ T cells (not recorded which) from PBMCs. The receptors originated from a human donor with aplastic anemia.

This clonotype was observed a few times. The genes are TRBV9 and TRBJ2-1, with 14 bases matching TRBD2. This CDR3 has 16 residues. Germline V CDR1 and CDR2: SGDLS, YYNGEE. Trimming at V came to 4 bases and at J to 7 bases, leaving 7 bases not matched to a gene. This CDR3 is CASSHRLAGGWNEQFF. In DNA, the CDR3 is TGTGCCAGCAGCCATCGACTAGCGGGGGGGTGGAATGAGCAGTTCTTC.

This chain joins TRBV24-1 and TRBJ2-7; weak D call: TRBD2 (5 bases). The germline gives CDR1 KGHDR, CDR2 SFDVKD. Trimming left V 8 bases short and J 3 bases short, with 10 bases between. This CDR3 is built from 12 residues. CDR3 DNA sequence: TGTGCCACCAAGGGAGCAAACTACGAGCAGTACTTC. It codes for CATKGANYEQYF.

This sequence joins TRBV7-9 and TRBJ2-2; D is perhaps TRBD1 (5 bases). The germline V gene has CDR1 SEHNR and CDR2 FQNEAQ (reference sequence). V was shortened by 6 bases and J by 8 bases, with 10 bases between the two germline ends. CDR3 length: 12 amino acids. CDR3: CASREGVGELFF. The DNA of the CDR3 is TGTGCCAGCAGGGAAGGGGTAGGGGAGCTGTTTTTT.

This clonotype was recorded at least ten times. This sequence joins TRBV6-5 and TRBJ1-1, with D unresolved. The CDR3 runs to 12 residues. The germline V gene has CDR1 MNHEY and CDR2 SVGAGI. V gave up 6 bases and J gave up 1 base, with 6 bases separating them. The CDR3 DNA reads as TGTGCCAGCAGATTTGGGAACACTGAAGCTTTCTTT. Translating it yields CASRFGNTEAFF.

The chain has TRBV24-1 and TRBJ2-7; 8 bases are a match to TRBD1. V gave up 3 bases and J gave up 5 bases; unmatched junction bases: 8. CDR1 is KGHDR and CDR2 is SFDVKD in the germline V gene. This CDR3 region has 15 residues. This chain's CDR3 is CATSDGGQGGDEQYF. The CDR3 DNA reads TGTGCCACCAGTGATGGAGGACAGGGTGGTGACGAGCAGTACTTC.

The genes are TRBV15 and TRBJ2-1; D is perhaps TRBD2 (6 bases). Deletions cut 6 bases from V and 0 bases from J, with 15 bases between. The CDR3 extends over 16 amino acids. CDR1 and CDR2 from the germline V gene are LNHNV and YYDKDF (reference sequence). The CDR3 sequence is CATSTGSAASYNEQFF. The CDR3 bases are TGTGCCACCAGTACCGGGAGCGCCGCCTCCTACAATGAGCAGTTCTTC.

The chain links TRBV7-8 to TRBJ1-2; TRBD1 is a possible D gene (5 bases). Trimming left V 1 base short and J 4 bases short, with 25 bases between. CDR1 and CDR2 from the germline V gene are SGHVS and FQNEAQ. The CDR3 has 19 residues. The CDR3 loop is CASSLGADLGRGAIYGYTF. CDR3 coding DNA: TGTGCCAGCAGCTTAGGAGCAGATTTAGGACGTGGGGCTATCTATGGCTACACCTTC.

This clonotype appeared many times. DNA of the CDR3: TGCGCCAGCAGCTTGACAAGGGATCCGAACACCGGGGAGCTGTTTTTT. Translated, it gives CASSLTRDPNTGELFF. The chain is built from TRBV5-1 and TRBJ2-2; D is undetermined. The CDR3 spans 16 residues. Germline CDR1 reads SGHRS; CDR2 reads YFSETQ. V lost 1 base and J 0 bases, leaving 10 bases between the germline ends.

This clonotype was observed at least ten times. The CDR3 here is CASSTSITDTQYF. Here the CDR3 DNA reads TGTGCCAGCAGTACCAGTATCACAGATACGCAGTATTTT. This sequence joins TRBV6-2 or TRBV6-3 and TRBJ2-3; D not certain. The length of the CDR3 is 13 residues. Germline CDR1 reads MNHEY; CDR2 reads SVGEGT. The V end was cut by 5 bases, the J end by 2 bases, with 8 bases between.

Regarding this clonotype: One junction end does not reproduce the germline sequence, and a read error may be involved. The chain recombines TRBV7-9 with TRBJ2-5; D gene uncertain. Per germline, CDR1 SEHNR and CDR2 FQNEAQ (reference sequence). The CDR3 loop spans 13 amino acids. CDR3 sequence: CASSQVILETQYF. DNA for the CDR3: TGCGCCAGCAGCCAAGTTATCCTGGAGACCCAGTACTTC.

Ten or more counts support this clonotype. CDR3 DNA: TGTGCCAGCAGCCGGGCCGGGTCACCCTACGAGCAGTACTTC. Translation: CASSRAGSPYEQYF. V and J are TRBV3-1 and TRBJ2-7; D ambiguous. This CDR3 spans 14 amino acids. Trimming took 4 bases from V and 2 from J, leaving 12 bases between them. Per germline, CDR1 LGHDT and CDR2 YNNKEL (reference sequence).